These 13 T cell receptor beta chains were sequenced from one sample in a study of early T cells in non-severe SARS-CoV-2 infection. TCRdb re-derived calls from the 5' RACE reads in MiXCR, one entry per CDR3 protein. The data hold roughly 80,000 distinct CDR3 sequences, with over 9% observed a single time. Sequenced input: whole blood. The receptors derive from an adult who was a healthcare worker with PCR-confirmed SARS-CoV-2 infection or an uninfected control (not recorded which).

This clonotype appeared a few times. The V and J genes are TRBV13 and TRBJ2-7; the D is unclear. Germline loops: CDR1 PRHDT, CDR2 FYEKMQ (reference sequence). This CDR3 is built from 13 residues. V was pared by 0 bases and J by 5 bases, with 8 bases between. CDR3 sequence reads: CASSLGPGDEQYF. The CDR3 DNA follows: TGTGCCAGCAGCTTAGGCCCAGGAGACGAGCAGTACTTC.

The CDR3 loop reads CSARSLMTYEQYF. CDR3 DNA sequence: TGCAGTGCTAGATCCCTCATGACCTACGAGCAGTACTTC. J is TRBJ2-7 and V is TRBV20-1; D unclear. Germline V gives CDR1 DFQATT, CDR2 SNEGSKA (reference sequence). Trimming removed 2 bases at V and 2 bases at J, with 10 bases between. The CDR3 is 13 amino acids.

The J gene is TRBJ2-2, the V gene TRBV28; tentative D call: TRBD1 (6 bases). The CDR3 runs to 12 residues. The germline V and J ends were trimmed by 5 bases and 6 bases, with 7 bases remaining between them. Germline V CDR1 and CDR2: MDHEN, SYDVKM. For the CDR3, the DNA is TGTGCCAGCAGTACAGGGCCCGGGGAGCTGTTTTTT. Protein product: CASSTGPGELFF.

This clonotype was observed a few times. V usage is TRBV4-1 and J usage is TRBJ2-4; 15 bases agree with TRBD2. The CDR3 length is 20 residues. Trimming at V came to 1 base and at J to 6 bases, leaving 13 bases not matched to a gene. Germline V gene sequence: CDR1 MGHRA, CDR2 YSYEKL. The CDR3 spells CASSQGQPGLAGGARNIQYF. In DNA form, the CDR3 reads TGCGCCAGCAGCCAAGGACAGCCGGGACTAGCGGGAGGTGCTAGAAACATTCAGTACTTC.

The chain employs TRBV20-1 and TRBJ1-6; TRBD1 might be the D (5 bases). With 2 bases removed from V and 6 bases from J, the gap between germline ends came to 20 bases. Germline V gene sequence: CDR1 DFQATT, CDR2 SNEGSKA (reference sequence). This CDR3 has 17 amino acids. The CDR3 DNA is TGCAGTGCTAGACACTTCCAGGGCAGGGAGGTTAATTCACCCCTCCACTTT. This codes for CSARHFQGREVNSPLHF.

CDR3 in DNA: TGTGCCAGCAGTTTAAGGCGGCAAGATACGCAGTATTTT. This translates into CASSLRRQDTQYF. V gene TRBV27 combines with J gene TRBJ2-3; D not certain. Germline CDR1 and CDR2: MNHEY and SMNVEV (reference sequence). The CDR3 extends over 13 amino acids. V lost 2 bases and J lost 5, with 8 bases in between.

This clonotype has more than one count but fewer than ten. The V gene is TRBV20-1, the J gene TRBJ2-5; D remains ambiguous. There are 12 residues in the CDR3. Germline values: CDR1 DFQATT, CDR2 SNEGSKA (reference sequence). V lost 4 bases to trimming and J lost 1 base, with 7 bases between them. The CDR3 protein is CSANNFQETQYF. The CDR3 bases are TGCAGTGCTAATAACTTCCAAGAGACCCAGTACTTC.

V is TRBV2 and J is TRBJ2-5; D may correspond to TRBD1 or TRBD2 (6 bases each). Germline V gene lookup returns CDR1 SNHLY and CDR2 FYNNEI. Trimming took off 3 bases at V and 7 bases at J, with 12 bases between the two ends. This CDR3 contains 13 residues. CDR3 DNA: TGTGCCAGCAGTGACATACAGGGAGGGACCCAGTACTTC. The encoded protein is CASSDIQGGTQYF.

This clonotype was found a few times. This chain uses TRBV4-2 with TRBJ2-5, with 9 bases lining up with TRBD2. The CDR3 sequence is 16 residues long. Germline CDR1 LGHNA, CDR2 YNFKEQ. After removal of 1 base from V and 5 bases from J, the junction contained 8 bases not matched to a gene. The DNA of the CDR3 is TGTGCCAGCAGCCAAGGGAGTCTAGCGGGATCGGAGACCCAGTACTTC. Protein product: CASSQGSLAGSETQYF.

This clonotype has at least ten counts. This rearrangement joins TRBV5-5 to TRBJ2-1; TRBD1 matches 8 bases. Germline CDR1 is SGHKS and CDR2 is YYEKEE (reference sequence). After removal of 5 bases from V and 6 bases from J, the junction contained 7 bases not matched to a gene. The CDR3 is 14 residues long. The CDR3 bases are TGTGCCAGCAGGCGGGACAGGAGAGGCAATGAGCAGTTCTTC. It specifies CASRRDRRGNEQFF.

This clonotype was seen many times. V gene TRBV15 combines with J gene TRBJ2-7, with a tentative D call TRBD2 (5 bases). The CDR3 loop spans 13 amino acids. Germline CDR1 reads LNHNV; CDR2 reads YYDKDF (reference sequence). V shed 5 bases and J shed 4 bases, with 12 bases lying between them. The CDR3 protein is CATSEGTFYEQYF. DNA of the CDR3: TGTGCCACCAGCGAGGGAACCTTTTACGAGCAGTACTTC.

This clonotype was counted only a few times. The gene calls are TRBV7-8 and TRBJ1-1; D is undetermined. The CDR3 contains 16 residues. Germline lookup yields CDR1 SGHVS and CDR2 FQNEAQ. V was shortened by 8 bases and J by 0 bases, with 19 bases between the two germline ends. This CDR3 reads CASEVGDGGMNTEAFF. Here the CDR3 DNA reads TGTGCCAGCGAGGTGGGAGACGGTGGGATGAACACTGAAGCTTTCTTT.

This rearrangement joins TRBV20-1 to TRBJ1-1; weak D call: TRBD1 (6 bases). The germline CDR1 and CDR2 sequences are DFQATT and SNEGSKA (reference sequence). V gave up 0 bases and J gave up 0 bases, with 11 bases separating them. This CDR3 region has 15 residues. CDR3 nucleotides: TGCAGTGCTAGAGATATGGGGGGCATGAACACTGAAGCTTTCTTT. It encodes CSARDMGGMNTEAFF.